Listed here is a single T cell receptor beta chain. Antigen specificity is unknown. At least 5.5 micrograms of total RNA were extracted per sample. The CDR3 contains 14 residues. The junction had 5 bases not matched to a gene; V was cut back by 4 bases and J by 6 bases. Germline loops: CDR1 SGHKS, CDR2 YYEKEE (reference sequence). These data are taken from a study of blood T cells in healthy people across ages. A second PCR, run for about 7 to 11 cycles, used a sample-barcoded 5' primer plus a J-beta primer mix. TCRdb used MiXCR to reprocess the 5' RACE reads, holding one entry per CDR3 protein. There are 910,000 or so distinct CDR3 sequences in the sample; just over 50% occur only once, and roughly 23% lies in the top ten. Whole-study results and caveats: Nothing was known about donor CMV status, and this possibly confounded expanded clonotype changes. Diversity of TCR beta correlated strongly with naive T cell percentage.

The TCR was taken from a woman aged 60-70 years in good health. The sequencing sample was made of blood. The chain has TRBV5-5 and TRBJ2-5; 11 positions agree with TRBD2. CDR3 loop: CASSPSGRRQTQYF. The CDR3 nucleotides read TGTGCCAGCAGCCCTAGCGGGAGGCGACAGACCCAGTACTTC.